Listed here is a single T cell receptor (beta chain). Its antigen is unidentified. Between the trimmed V and J ends, which lost 3 bases and 7 bases, there was a span of 17 bases. The germline gives CDR1 SGHDT, CDR2 YYEEEE. This CDR3 region has 15 residues. The data were taken from a study of T cell responses to AZD1222 COVID-19 vaccine. The protocol was immunoSEQ multiplex PCR, while the TCRdb copy is restricted to in-frame clones and leaves out a portion. The data show approximately 30,000 clones, about 88% seen once. Study-level results: With two AZD1222 doses given, Spike-specific TCR breadth and depth both rose. Recipients of AZD1222 seropositive at baseline numbered only 5 to 7.

V usage is TRBV5-6 and J usage is TRBJ1-5; no clear D gene. This sequence was found in an adult in good health. The specimen comprised peripheral blood, sampled on day 0 of AZD1222 vaccination. The chain's CDR3 is CASSSWSGVGQPQHF. Here the CDR3 DNA reads TGTGCCAGCAGCTCATGGTCAGGAGTCGGGCAGCCCCAGCATTTT.